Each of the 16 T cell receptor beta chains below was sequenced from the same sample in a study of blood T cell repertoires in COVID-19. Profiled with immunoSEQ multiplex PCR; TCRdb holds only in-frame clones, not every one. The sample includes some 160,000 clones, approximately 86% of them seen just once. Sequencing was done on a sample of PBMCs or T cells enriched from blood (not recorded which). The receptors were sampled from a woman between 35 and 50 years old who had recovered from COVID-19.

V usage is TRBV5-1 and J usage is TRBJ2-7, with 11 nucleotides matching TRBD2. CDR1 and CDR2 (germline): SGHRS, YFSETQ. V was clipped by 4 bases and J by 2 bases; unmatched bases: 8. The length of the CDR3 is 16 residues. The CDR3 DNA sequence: TGCGCCAGCAGCCAGACTAGCGGGACACTTACCTACGAGCAGTACTTC. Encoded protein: CASSQTSGTLTYEQYF. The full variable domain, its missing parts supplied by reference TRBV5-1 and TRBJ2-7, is KAGVTQTPRYLIKTRGQQVTLSCSPISGHRSVSWYQQTPGQGLQFLFEYFSETQRNKGNFPGRFSGRQFSNSRSEMNVSTLELGDSALYLCASSQTSGTLTYEQYFGPGTRLTVT.

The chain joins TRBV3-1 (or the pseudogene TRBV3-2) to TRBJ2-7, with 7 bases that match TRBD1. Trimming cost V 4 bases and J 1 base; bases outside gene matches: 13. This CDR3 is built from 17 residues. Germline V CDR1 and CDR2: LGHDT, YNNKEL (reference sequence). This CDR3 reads CASSRPVRDSSSYEQYF. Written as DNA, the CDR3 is TGTGCCAGCAGCCGCCCCGTTAGGGACAGCTCGTCCTACGAGCAGTACTTC.

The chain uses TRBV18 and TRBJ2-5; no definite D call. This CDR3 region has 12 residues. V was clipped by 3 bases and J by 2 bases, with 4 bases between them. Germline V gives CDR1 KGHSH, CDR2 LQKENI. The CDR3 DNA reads TGTGCCAGCTCACCCCCACAAGAGACCCAGTACTTC. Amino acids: CASSPPQETQYF.

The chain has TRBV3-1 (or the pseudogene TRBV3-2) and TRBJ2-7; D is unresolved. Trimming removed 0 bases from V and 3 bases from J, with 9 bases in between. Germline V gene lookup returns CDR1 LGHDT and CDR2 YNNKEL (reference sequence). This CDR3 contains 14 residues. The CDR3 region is CASSQDLGSYEQYF. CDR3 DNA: TGTGCCAGCAGCCAAGATCTTGGCAGCTACGAGCAGTACTTC.

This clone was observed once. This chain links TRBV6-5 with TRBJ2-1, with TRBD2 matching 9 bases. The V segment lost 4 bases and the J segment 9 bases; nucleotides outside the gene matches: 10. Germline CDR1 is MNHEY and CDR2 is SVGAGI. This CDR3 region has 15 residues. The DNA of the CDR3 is TGTGCCAGCAGTTCTCGCGGGGGGGCATCAGCTGAGCAGTTCTTC. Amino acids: CASSSRGGASAEQFF.

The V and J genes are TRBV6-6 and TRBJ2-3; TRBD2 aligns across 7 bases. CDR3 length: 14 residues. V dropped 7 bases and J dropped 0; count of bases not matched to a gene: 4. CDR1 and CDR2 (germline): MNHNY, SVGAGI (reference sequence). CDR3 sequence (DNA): TGTGCCAGCAATACAGCGGGGAGCACAGATACGCAGTATTTT. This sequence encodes CASNTAGSTDTQYF.

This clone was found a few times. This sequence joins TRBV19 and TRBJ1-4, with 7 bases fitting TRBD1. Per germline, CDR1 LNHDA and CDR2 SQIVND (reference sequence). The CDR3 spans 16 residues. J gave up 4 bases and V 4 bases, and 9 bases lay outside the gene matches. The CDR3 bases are TGTGCCAGTAGTAGAGGGGACAGTACCCATAATGAAAAACTGTTTTTT. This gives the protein CASSRGDSTHNEKLFF.

This CDR3 reads CAWSRDSTYEQYF. CDR3 DNA: TGTGCCTGGAGTCGGGACAGTACCTACGAGCAGTACTTC. This rearrangement joins TRBV30 to TRBJ2-7, with TRBD1 identical over 7 bases. CDR1 and CDR2 (germline): GTSNPN, SVGIG (reference sequence). There are 13 residues in the CDR3. With 2 bases clipped from V and 2 bases from J, the junction kept 3 bases outside the gene matches.

For the CDR3, the DNA is TGCGCCAGCAGCTTTCTATCTAGCTTGGACGAGCAGTACTTC. Translating gives CASSFLSSLDEQYF. The J gene is TRBJ2-7, the V gene TRBV5-1; weak D call: TRBD2 (5 bases). This CDR3 comprises 14 residues. Germline CDR1 SGHRS, CDR2 YFSETQ. V gave up 2 bases and J gave up 5 bases, with 14 bases separating them.

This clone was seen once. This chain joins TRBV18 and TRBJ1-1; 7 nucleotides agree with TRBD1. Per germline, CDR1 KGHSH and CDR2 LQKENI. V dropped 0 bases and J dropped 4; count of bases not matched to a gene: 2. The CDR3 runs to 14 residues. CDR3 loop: CASSPPYRGTEAFF. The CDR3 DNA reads TGTGCCAGCTCACCACCCTACAGGGGCACTGAAGCTTTCTTT.

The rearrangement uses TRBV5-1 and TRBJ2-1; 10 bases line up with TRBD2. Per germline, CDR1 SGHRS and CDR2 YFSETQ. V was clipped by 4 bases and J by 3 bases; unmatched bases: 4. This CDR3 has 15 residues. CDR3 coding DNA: TGCGCCAGCAGCCTCCTAGCGGGGGACTACAATGAGCAGTTCTTC. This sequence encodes CASSLLAGDYNEQFF. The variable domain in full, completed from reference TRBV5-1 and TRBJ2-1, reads KAGVTQTPRYLIKTRGQQVTLSCSPISGHRSVSWYQQTPGQGLQFLFEYFSETQRNKGNFPGRFSGRQFSNSRSEMNVSTLELGDSALYLCASSLLAGDYNEQFFGPGTRLTVL.

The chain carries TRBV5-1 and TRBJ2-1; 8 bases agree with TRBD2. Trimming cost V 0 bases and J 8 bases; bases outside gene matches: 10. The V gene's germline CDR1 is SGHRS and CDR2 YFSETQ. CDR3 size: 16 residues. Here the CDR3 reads CASSLAGLVNSDEQFF. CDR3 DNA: TGCGCCAGCAGCTTGGCGGGACTAGTGAATTCGGATGAGCAGTTCTTC.

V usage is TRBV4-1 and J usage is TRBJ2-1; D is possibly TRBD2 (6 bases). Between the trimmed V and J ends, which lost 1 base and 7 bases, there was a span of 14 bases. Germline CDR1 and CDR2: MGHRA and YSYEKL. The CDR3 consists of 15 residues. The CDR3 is CASSQVDGGWNEQFF. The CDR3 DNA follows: TGCGCCAGCAGCCAAGTGGACGGGGGTTGGAATGAGCAGTTCTTC.

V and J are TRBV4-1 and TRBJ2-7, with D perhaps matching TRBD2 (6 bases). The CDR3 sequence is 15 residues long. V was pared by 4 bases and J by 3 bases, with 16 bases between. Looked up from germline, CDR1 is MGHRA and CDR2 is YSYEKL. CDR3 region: CASSLAGLDVYEQYF. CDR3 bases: TGCGCCAGCAGCCTGGCGGGGCTAGATGTCTACGAGCAGTACTTC.

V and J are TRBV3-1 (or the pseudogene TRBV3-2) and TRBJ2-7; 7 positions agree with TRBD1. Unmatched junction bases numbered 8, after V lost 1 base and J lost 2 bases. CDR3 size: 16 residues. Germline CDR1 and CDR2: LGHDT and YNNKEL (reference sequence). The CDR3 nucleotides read TGTGCCAGCAGCCAAGGTTCTGAGGGGGCGACCTACGAGCAGTACTTC. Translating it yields CASSQGSEGATYEQYF.

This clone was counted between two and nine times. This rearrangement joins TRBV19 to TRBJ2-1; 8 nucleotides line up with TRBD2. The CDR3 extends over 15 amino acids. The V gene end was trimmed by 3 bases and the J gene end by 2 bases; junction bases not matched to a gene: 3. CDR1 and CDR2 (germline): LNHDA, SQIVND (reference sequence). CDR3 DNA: TGTGCCAGTAGTATCAGGACTAGCACCTACAATGAGCAGTTCTTC. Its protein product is CASSIRTSTYNEQFF.